The rows below give T cell receptor beta chains drawn from one sample of a study of shared clonotypes between healthy human individuals. The method was immunoSEQ multiplex PCR; TCRdb's version includes in-frame clones alone and lacks a portion of them. Seen here are about 2.3 million clones, just under 95% observed once, and the top ten hold approximately 0.39%. The sequencing input was naive CD4+ T cells from PBMCs. The receptors stem from a man aged 18 to 29 in good health. Some clones in this sample may be carry-over from other donors' samples. CDR3s include the opening cysteine and the closing phenylalanine or tryptophan. Fields, in order: D gene, V gene, J gene, clone size, CDR3 protein, CDR3 DNA. D genes are given only for firm matches. Clone size appears in some rows only: once, few, many, or a class for an expanded clone.

>TRBD2|TRBV4-2|TRBJ2-1|NA
CASSQKSLTSYLTSSYNEQFF
TGTGCCAGCAGCCAAAAGTCCCTGACTAGCTATCTTACCAGCTCCTACAATGAGCAGTTCTTC
>NA|TRBV13|TRBJ2-3|once
CASSPYSGYTQYF
TGTGCCAGCAGCCCCTACTCGGGTTATACGCAGTATTTT
>NA|TRBV29-1|TRBJ1-1|NA
CSVELAWGNTEAFF
TGCAGCGTTGAATTGGCTTGGGGGAACACTGAAGCTTTCTTT
>NA|TRBV7-2|TRBJ2-3|NA
CASSLFSAAAGDTQYF
TGTGCCAGCAGCTTATTCTCGGCCGCAGCGGGAGATACGCAGTATTTT
>TRBD2|TRBV30|TRBJ2-5|NA
CAWRGGRAFWETQYF
TGTGCCTGGAGGGGTGGGAGGGCGTTTTGGGAGACCCAGTACTTC
>NA|TRBV27|TRBJ2-1|NA
CASSPLGVTYNEQFF
TGTGCCAGCAGTCCTTTGGGGGTGACCTACAATGAGCAGTTCTTC
>NA|TRBV6-5|TRBJ2-7|NA
CASSYSGVVSYEQYF
TGTGCCAGCAGTTACTCAGGGGTAGTATCCTACGAGCAGTACTTC
>TRBD1|TRBV30|TRBJ1-1|few
CAWRRSGGAFF
TGTGCCTGGAGGAGATCAGGGGGAGCTTTCTTT
>NA|TRBV28|TRBJ2-5|NA
CASSLMFRLKYQETQYF
TGTGCCAGCAGTTTAATGTTCCGGCTGAAGTACCAAGAGACCCAGTACTTC
>TRBD2|TRBV7-9|TRBJ2-3|once
CASSAGLAGGPIDTQYF
TGTGCCAGCAGCGCGGGACTAGCGGGAGGGCCGATAGATACGCAGTATTTT
>NA|TRBV10-2|TRBJ2-7|NA
CASRPTGPYYEQYF
TGCGCCAGCAGACCGACGGGGCCTTACTACGAGCAGTACTTC
>TRBD2|TRBV5-1|TRBJ2-1|NA
CASSPPGAGGVNEQFF
TGCGCCAGCAGCCCACCCGGAGCGGGAGGAGTGAATGAGCAGTTCTTC
>NA|TRBV2|TRBJ2-1|NA
CASSEFSRRQFF
TGTGCCAGCAGTGAATTCTCTAGGCGGCAGTTCTTC
>NA|TRBV19|TRBJ1-5|NA
CASSILRGEPQHF
TGTGCCAGTAGTATTCTGAGGGGGGAGCCCCAGCATTTT
>NA|TRBV27|TRBJ2-4|NA
CASSSPASIAKNIQYF
TGTGCCAGCAGTTCCCCCGCGTCCATAGCCAAAAACATTCAGTACTTC
>NA|TRBV7-2|TRBJ2-1|NA
CASSLVRLSGANNEQFF
TGTGCCAGCAGCTTAGTTAGGCTCTCGGGGGCAAACAATGAGCAGTTCTTC
>NA|TRBV5-1|TRBJ2-7|NA
CASSFGTGLVEQYF
TGCGCCAGCAGCTTTGGCACCGGGCTGGTGGAGCAGTACTTC
>NA|TRBV9|TRBJ1-5|NA
CAILEGNQPQHF
TGTGCCATCCTAGAGGGCAATCAGCCCCAGCATTTT
>TRBD2|TRBV28|TRBJ2-7|once
CASQSGTSSSYEQYF
TGTGCCAGTCAATCCGGGACTAGCTCTTCCTACGAGCAGTACTTC
>NA|TRBV5-4|TRBJ2-7|once
CASSSGTFGREQYF
TGTGCCAGCAGTTCCGGGACATTCGGCCGCGAGCAGTACTTC
>TRBD2|TRBV5-4|TRBJ2-3|NA
CATTSGGRGADTQYF
TGTGCCACCACCTCGGGCGGGAGGGGGGCAGATACGCAGTATTTT
>TRBD2|TRBV7-3|TRBJ2-3|NA
CASSLLGAGGDTQYF
TGTGCCAGCAGCTTACTAGGCGCGGGGGGAGATACGCAGTATTTT
>NA|TRBV14|TRBJ2-7|NA
CASSQNYEQYF
TGTGCCAGCAGCCAAAATTACGAGCAGTACTTC
>TRBD1|TRBV28|TRBJ2-7|NA
CASSPRFRQGSEQYF
TGTGCCAGCAGCCCTCGCTTTCGACAGGGGAGCGAGCAGTACTTC
>NA|TRBV19|TRBJ1-4|once
CASSIASYNEKLFF
TGTGCCAGTAGTATAGCGTCGTACAATGAAAAACTGTTTTTT
>TRBD1|TRBV30|TRBJ2-7|NA
CAWSAGTGGGYEQYF
TGTGCCTGGAGTGCCGGGACAGGGGGAGGCTACGAGCAGTACTTC
>NA|TRBV11-2|TRBJ1-3|NA
CASSLGGSLSGNTIYF
TGTGCCAGCAGCTTAGGAGGCAGCCTCTCTGGAAACACCATATATTTT
>NA|TRBV7-3|TRBJ1-3|NA
CASSPGHSGNTIYF
TGTGCCAGCAGCCCCGGACACTCTGGAAACACCATATATTTT
>NA|TRBV4-3|TRBJ1-2|NA
CASSQDLGSRPGNYGYTF
TGCGCCAGCAGCCAAGATCTCGGTAGCCGCCCAGGGAACTATGGCTACACCTTC
>NA|TRBV29-1|TRBJ2-1|NA
CSVEKADASFYNEQFF
TGCAGCGTTGAAAAAGCAGACGCCTCGTTCTACAATGAGCAGTTCTTC